The 4 T cell receptor beta chains below were found in one sample sequenced in a study of T cells in Graves' hyperthyroidism and ophthalmopathy. TCR beta CDR3 region amplification was performed from RNA transcripts. A set of HTBI primers served as the primers for a first-round RT-PCR of the TCR CDR3. TCRdb itself ran the multiplex PCR reads through MiXCR, one entry per CDR3 protein. The table shows more than 350,000 distinct CDR3 sequences, with about 15% occurring only once. The source material was blood. The source of these receptors is a woman younger than 45 with Graves' hyperthyroidism.

In its sample, this clonotype was seen many times. This sequence joins TRBV6-1 and TRBJ2-7; D remains unclear. This CDR3 comprises 16 residues. Germline CDR1 and CDR2: MNHNS and SASEGT. Trimming removed 0 bases at V and 2 bases at J, with 14 bases between. The CDR3 DNA sequence: TGTGCCAGCAGTGAAGCGTCCCCTGCAGAGACCTACGAGCAGTACTTC. It translates to CASSEASPAETYEQYF.

This clonotype has a count of ten or more. The chain has TRBV7-8 and TRBJ2-1; D perhaps matches TRBD1 (6 bases). Per the germline V gene, CDR1 is SGHVS and CDR2 is FQNEAQ. The CDR3 extends over 15 amino acids. V was clipped by 4 bases and J by 7 bases, with 17 bases between them. CDR3 sequence (DNA): TGTGCCAGCAGCTCAACAGGGTTAGCCCAAAATGAGCAGTTCTTC. Translation gives CASSSTGLAQNEQFF.

The table lists this clonotype with many counts. The CDR3 region has the DNA TGCAGTGTCCTCCGGTTTAATGAGCAGTTCTTC. This translates into CSVLRFNEQFF. The rearrangement links TRBV20-1 to TRBJ2-1; no firm D call. The germline V gene has CDR1 DFQATT and CDR2 SNEGSKA (reference sequence). The CDR3 spans 11 residues. Deletions cut 7 bases from V and 7 bases from J, with 11 bases between.

This clonotype was observed at least ten times. V and J are TRBV30 and TRBJ2-1; TRBD2 matches at 11 bases. The CDR3 is made up of 13 amino acids. V shed 7 bases and J 8 bases; nucleotides not matched to a gene: 7. The germline V gene encodes CDR1 GTSNPN and CDR2 SVGIG (reference sequence). CDR3 sequence reads: CASGLADMYEQFF. For the CDR3, the DNA is TGTGCCTCGGGACTAGCGGATATGTATGAGCAGTTCTTC.